This is a list of T cell receptor beta chains from one sample in a study of lymphopenia after photon versus proton radiotherapy. Libraries were prepared by immunoSEQ multiplex PCR; TCRdb keeps only in-frame clonotypes and omits some of them. The data show about 50,000 clones, roughly 90% seen once. Source: peripheral blood, taken from a patient treated with photon-based radiotherapy. These receptors originate from a woman in her thirties or forties with cholangiocarcinoma. Each CDR3 is given with its conserved first and last residue. The D gene is left open where the match is weak. Size tells how often a clone was seen (once, few, many) or the class of an expanded clone, and some rows leave it out.

TRBJ1-2,.,TRBV2,.,CASSEVGTNYGYTF,TGTGCCAGCAGTGAAGTCGGTACTAACTATGGCTACACCTTC
TRBJ2-7,.,TRBV25-1,.,CASSRDGKYEQYF,TGTGCCAGCAGCCGAGACGGGAAATACGAGCAGTACTTC
TRBJ2-7,once,TRBV6-1,TRBD1,CASSGNRGQEQYF,TGTGCCAGCAGTGGTAACAGGGGGCAAGAGCAGTACTTC
TRBJ2-7,.,TRBV7-9,TRBD2,CASSPQGGISYEQYF,TGTGCCAGCAGCCCCCAGGGAGGGATATCCTACGAGCAGTACTTC
TRBJ1-1,.,TRBV27,.,CASSTSMNTEAFF,TGTGCCAGCAGCACCTCTATGAACACTGAAGCTTTCTTT
TRBJ1-2,.,TRBV4-3,.,CASSQGRSGNYGYTF,TGCGCCAGCAGCCAAGGACGGTCGGGGAACTATGGCTACACCTTC
TRBJ2-1,.,TRBV28,TRBD2,CASSFGLAEKNPYNEQFF,TGTGCCAGCAGTTTTGGACTAGCGGAGAAAAACCCTTACAATGAGCAGTTCTTC
TRBJ2-3,.,TRBV27,.,CASSKGGQGTDTQYF,TGTGCCAGCAGTAAGGGGGGACAAGGGACAGATACGCAGTATTTT
TRBJ1-3,.,TRBV14,.,CASSHASGSSGGNTIYF,TGTGCCAGCAGCCATGCTTCAGGGAGCTCGGGTGGAAACACCATATATTTT
TRBJ1-2,.,TRBV27,.,CASSFEASYGYTF,TGTGCCAGCAGTTTTGAGGCCAGCTATGGCTACACCTTC
TRBJ2-1,.,TRBV7-9,.,CASSSDWTMGDEQFF,TGTGCCAGCAGCTCGGACTGGACGATGGGGGATGAGCAGTTCTTC
TRBJ1-1,.,TRBV6-5,TRBD1,CASSQSGTANTEAFF,TGTGCCAGCAGTCAGTCCGGGACAGCGAACACTGAAGCTTTCTTT
TRBJ1-2,.,TRBV2,.,CASESSYGYTF,TGTGCCAGCGAATCCTCGTATGGCTACACCTTC
TRBJ1-5,.,TRBV5-6,TRBD1,CASSLAFSGGQPQHF,TGTGCCAGCAGCTTGGCCTTTTCAGGGGGTCAGCCCCAGCATTTT
TRBJ1-1,.,TRBV9,.,CASSVGDNTEAFF,TGTGCCAGCAGCGTAGGAGACAACACTGAAGCTTTCTTT
TRBJ1-5,.,TRBV30,.,CAWGDAVRPQHF,TGTGCCTGGGGAGACGCCGTGAGGCCCCAGCATTTT
TRBJ1-2,.,TRBV30,.,CASVGSPGYTF,TGTGCCTCGGTTGGGTCACCTGGCTACACCTTC
TRBJ1-1,once,TRBV7-2,.,CASSNSAEAFF,TGTGCCAGCAGCAATTCAGCTGAAGCTTTCTTT
TRBJ2-5,.,TRBV30,.,CAWSVGSREETQYF,TGTGCCTGGAGTGTAGGGTCCAGGGAAGAGACCCAGTACTTC
TRBJ1-2,.,TRBV6-5,.,CASRDSGGYTF,TGTGCCAGCAGGGACAGTGGTGGCTACACCTTC
TRBJ1-1,.,TRBV25-1,.,CAVGLNTEAFF,TGTGCGGTCGGACTGAACACTGAAGCTTTCTTT
TRBJ2-7,.,TRBV19,TRBD1,CASSTGTGIYEQYF,TGTGCCAGTAGTACCGGGACAGGGATCTACGAGCAGTACTTC
TRBJ2-1,once,TRBV11-2,TRBD1,CASSVGTGRANEQFF,TGTGCCAGCAGCGTCGGGACAGGGAGGGCGAATGAGCAGTTCTTC
TRBJ1-2,.,TRBV27,TRBD1,CASSEKDRGWDGYTF,TGTGCCAGCAGTGAGAAGGACAGGGGGTGGGATGGCTACACCTTC
TRBJ1-1,.,TRBV28,.,CAITGEGGEAFF,TGTGCCATTACGGGGGAAGGGGGTGAAGCTTTCTTT
TRBJ1-1,.,TRBV4-1,.,CASRPQGGNTEAFF,TGCGCCAGCAGACCACAGGGAGGAAACACTGAAGCTTTCTTT
TRBJ1-2,.,TRBV19,.,CASSSPEGVLGYTF,TGTGCCAGTAGTAGTCCGGAGGGGGTCCTTGGCTACACCTTC
TRBJ1-5,few,TRBV30,.,CAWSVRGGSQPQHF,TGTGCCTGGAGTGTACGCGGGGGATCCCAGCCCCAGCATTTT
TRBJ1-5,.,TRBV6-5,.,CASSSGWNQPQHF,TGTGCCAGCAGTAGCGGGTGGAATCAGCCCCAGCATTTT
TRBJ2-3,once,TRBV7-9,.,CASSLVADTQYF,TGTGCCAGCAGCTTAGTAGCAGATACGCAGTATTTT
TRBJ1-5,.,TRBV19,.,CASSIEQARNQPQHF,TGTGCCAGTAGTATAGAACAGGCCAGGAATCAGCCCCAGCATTTT
TRBJ1-1,.,TRBV15,.,CATSRDLGTEAFF,TGTGCCACCAGCAGAGATTTGGGGACTGAAGCTTTCTTT
TRBJ1-1,.,TRBV6-5,.,CASSSTVGTEAFF,TGTGCCAGCAGCTCAACGGTAGGCACTGAAGCTTTCTTT
TRBJ2-5,.,TRBV27,TRBD1,CASTEGAGETQYF,TGTGCCAGCACTGAGGGGGCAGGGGAGACCCAGTACTTC
TRBJ2-5,.,TRBV6-5,.,CASSYRETQYF,TGTGCCAGCAGTTATCGGGAGACCCAGTACTTC
TRBJ2-1,once,TRBV18,TRBD2,CASSPLPSGRASNEQFF,TGTGCCAGCTCACCACTACCTAGCGGGAGGGCCTCCAATGAGCAGTTCTTC
TRBJ1-5,once,TRBV4-2,.,CASSQDRNQPQHF,TGTGCCAGCAGCCAAGACCGCAATCAGCCCCAGCATTTT
TRBJ1-1,.,TRBV19,.,CASSIGSWGPVNTEAFF,TGTGCCAGTAGTATAGGAAGTTGGGGGCCGGTAAACACTGAAGCTTTCTTT
TRBJ1-2,.,TRBV27,.,CASSLGRGPTDYGYTF,TGTGCCAGCAGTCTCGGGCGCGGACCGACTGACTATGGCTACACCTTC
TRBJ1-5,.,TRBV6-1,.,CASSEEVTPRSQHF,TGTGCCAGCAGTGAAGAAGTAACCCCTCGATCCCAGCATTTT
TRBJ2-2,.,TRBV9,TRBD2,CASSGRGGADTGELFF,TGTGCCAGCAGCGGACGGGGGGGCGCTGACACCGGGGAGCTGTTTTTT
TRBJ1-1,.,TRBV9,.,CASSAGFMENTEAFF,TGTGCCAGCAGCGCCGGTTTCATGGAGAACACTGAAGCTTTCTTT
TRBJ2-3,.,TRBV11-2,.,CASSFRPFWTQGTDTQYF,TGTGCCAGCAGTTTTAGGCCATTCTGGACCCAGGGCACAGATACGCAGTATTTT
TRBJ1-1,.,TRBV27,.,CASSWVHNTEAFF,TGTGCCAGCAGTTGGGTCCACAACACTGAAGCTTTCTTT
TRBJ2-7,.,TRBV7-2,TRBD2,CASSLGTSGRSYEQYF,TGTGCCAGCAGCTTAGGGACTAGCGGGAGGTCTTACGAGCAGTACTTC
TRBJ2-7,.,TRBV7-9,TRBD2,CASSLRGGEEQYF,TGTGCCAGCAGTTTAAGGGGAGGGGAGGAGCAGTACTTC
TRBJ2-1,.,TRBV10-3,TRBD2,CAISRGLANDNEQFF,TGTGCCATCAGTAGGGGACTAGCGAACGACAATGAGCAGTTCTTC
TRBJ2-5,.,TRBV7-9,.,CASSLIGETQYF,TGTGCCAGCAGCTTAATAGGGGAGACCCAGTACTTC
TRBJ1-5,.,TRBV6-5,TRBD1,CASSTGTSIQPQHF,TGTGCCAGCTCGACAGGGACGAGCATTCAGCCCCAGCATTTT
TRBJ1-2,once,TRBV7-2,.,CASSESDRSYGYTF,TGTGCCAGCAGCGAATCGGACAGATCCTATGGCTACACCTTC
TRBJ2-7,.,TRBV9,.,CASSVASISYEQYF,TGTGCCAGCAGCGTAGCGTCTATTTCCTACGAGCAGTACTTC
TRBJ2-1,.,TRBV29-1,TRBD2,CSVPLSGSHEQFF,TGCAGCGTTCCCCTTAGCGGGAGCCATGAGCAGTTCTTC
TRBJ2-5,once,TRBV7-9,.,CASSFSGNQETQYF,TGTGCCAGCAGCTTTAGCGGAAACCAAGAGACCCAGTACTTC
TRBJ2-3,.,TRBV18,.,CASSPPGADTDTQYF,TGTGCCAGCTCTCCCCCCGGAGCGGACACAGATACGCAGTATTTT
TRBJ1-1,.,TRBV27,.,CASKSGGTEAFF,TGTGCCAGCAAGTCGGGAGGGACTGAAGCTTTCTTT
TRBJ2-7,.,TRBV20-1,.,CSARVGGQYF,TGCAGTGCTAGGGTGGGTGGGCAGTACTTC